This record looks at one TCR beta chain sequence and its context. This sample was taken from a study of shared clonotypes between healthy human individuals. With V trimmed by 0 bases and J by 4 bases, 3 bases remained unmatched. CDR1 and CDR2 from the germline V gene are WNHNN and SYGVQD (reference sequence). This CDR3 region has 15 residues. Each sorted subset replicate got 200 ng genomic DNA, around 29,000 genomes. The table came from immunoSEQ multiplex PCR; TCRdb's copy has only in-frame clones and leaves some out. The sample shows roughly 1 million clones, about 70% of them seen only once. Within Nashville, Tennessee resided all donors, each a Caucasian adult.

This sequence was found in a man in his late teens or twenties in good health. Source material: memory CD4+ T cells sorted from blood. The sample's subset: CD45RA-negative fraction. The chain links TRBV10-1 to TRBJ2-3, with 8 nucleotides matching TRBD2. The CDR3 DNA reads as TGCGCCAGCAGTGAGTCGGGACTAGTGGCAGATACGCAGTATTTT. Its protein product is CASSESGLVADTQYF.